A single sample gave rise to the 5 T cell receptor beta chains below, sequenced in a study of human T cells and chemical hapten exposure (dated by TCRdb to the early 2020s). Library preparation used RACE. TCRdb shows the sequencer as NextSeq 500. Starting from the raw public reads, TCRdb applied fastp trimming at Q25, assembled clones with MiXCR and retained in-frame beta chains. Rows merge per CDR3 protein into single entries with the most common DNA and genes. This sample comprises about 300,000 distinct CDR3 sequences, approximately 5.8% of them detected only once. The ten largest clones represent 7% to 10% of the sample. Sample time point, as interpreted from the label and publication: pre-sensitization, week 0. The treatment or condition label, read with the paper, signifies: therapeutic diphenylcyclopropenone sensitization with weekly scalp DPC. Specimen: whole blood, collected in connection with sensitization to the hapten diphenylcyclopropenone (DPC). Receptors were obtained from a woman younger than 30 with alopecia areata. Some clones in this sample may be carry-over from other donors' samples.

This chain joins TRBV3-1 and TRBJ1-1; D is undetermined. The CDR3 is 14 residues long. Trimming stripped 1 base from V and 5 bases from J, with 11 bases between. Germline V gene data show CDR1 as LGHDT and CDR2 as YNNKEL (reference sequence). Written as DNA, the CDR3 is TGTGCCAGCAGCCAAGGGCCGGGGAGGACTGAAGCTTTCTTT. Protein sequence: CASSQGPGRTEAFF.

This clonotype was seen a handful of times. The J gene is TRBJ1-2, the V gene TRBV28; a weak D match, TRBD1 (6 bases). Germline V gene sequence: CDR1 MDHEN, CDR2 SYDVKM. V was clipped by 6 bases and J by 5 bases, with 16 bases between them. The CDR3 runs 14 residues. The CDR3 sequence is CASSLIDRLYGYTF. CDR3 nucleotides: TGTGCCAGCAGCTTGATCGACAGGCTATATGGCTACACCTTC.

This clonotype was seen more than once but under ten times. This chain connects TRBV4-1 to TRBJ1-1; D ambiguous. The V end lost 0 bases, the J end lost 1 base, and 12 bases lay between the germline ends. This CDR3 region has 16 residues. Germline assignment: CDR1 MGHRA and CDR2 YSYEKL. The CDR3 DNA follows: TGCGCCAGCAGCCAAGACGAAAGAAGCTCGAACACTGAAGCTTTCTTT. Encoded protein: CASSQDERSSNTEAFF.

The gene calls are TRBV5-4 and TRBJ2-5, with 7 bases identical to TRBD1. The ends lost 4 bases at V and 4 bases at J; junction bases unmatched: 10. From germline, CDR1 is SGHNT and CDR2 YYREEE (reference sequence). The CDR3 is made up of 15 amino acids. CDR3 in DNA: TGTGCCAGCAGCGTATCAGGGGGAAGGAGAGAGACCCAGTACTTC. Translation gives CASSVSGGRRETQYF. The full variable domain, completed using reference TRBV5-4 and TRBJ2-5, is ETGVTQSPTHLIKTRGQQVTLRCSSQSGHNTVSWYQQALGQGPQFIFQYYREEENGRGNFPPRFSGLQFPNYSSELNVNALELDDSALYLCASSVSGGRRETQYFGPGTRLLVL.

Here the CDR3 DNA reads TGTGCCAGTAGTATCGACAGGGGAGGAGAGACCCAGTACTTC. Its protein is CASSIDRGGETQYF. V usage is TRBV19 and J usage is TRBJ2-5; 8 nucleotides agree with TRBD1. Germline lookup yields CDR1 LNHDA and CDR2 SQIVND (reference sequence). Trimming took 3 bases from V and 4 from J; bases not matched to a gene: 4. The CDR3 length is 14 residues. Combining the CDR3 with reference TRBV19 and TRBJ2-5 gives the whole variable domain DGGITQSPKYLFRKEGQNVTLSCEQNLNHDAMYWYRQDPGQGLRLIYYSQIVNDFQKGDIAEGYSVSREKKESFPLTVTSAQKNPTAFYLCASSIDRGGETQYFGPGTRLLVL.